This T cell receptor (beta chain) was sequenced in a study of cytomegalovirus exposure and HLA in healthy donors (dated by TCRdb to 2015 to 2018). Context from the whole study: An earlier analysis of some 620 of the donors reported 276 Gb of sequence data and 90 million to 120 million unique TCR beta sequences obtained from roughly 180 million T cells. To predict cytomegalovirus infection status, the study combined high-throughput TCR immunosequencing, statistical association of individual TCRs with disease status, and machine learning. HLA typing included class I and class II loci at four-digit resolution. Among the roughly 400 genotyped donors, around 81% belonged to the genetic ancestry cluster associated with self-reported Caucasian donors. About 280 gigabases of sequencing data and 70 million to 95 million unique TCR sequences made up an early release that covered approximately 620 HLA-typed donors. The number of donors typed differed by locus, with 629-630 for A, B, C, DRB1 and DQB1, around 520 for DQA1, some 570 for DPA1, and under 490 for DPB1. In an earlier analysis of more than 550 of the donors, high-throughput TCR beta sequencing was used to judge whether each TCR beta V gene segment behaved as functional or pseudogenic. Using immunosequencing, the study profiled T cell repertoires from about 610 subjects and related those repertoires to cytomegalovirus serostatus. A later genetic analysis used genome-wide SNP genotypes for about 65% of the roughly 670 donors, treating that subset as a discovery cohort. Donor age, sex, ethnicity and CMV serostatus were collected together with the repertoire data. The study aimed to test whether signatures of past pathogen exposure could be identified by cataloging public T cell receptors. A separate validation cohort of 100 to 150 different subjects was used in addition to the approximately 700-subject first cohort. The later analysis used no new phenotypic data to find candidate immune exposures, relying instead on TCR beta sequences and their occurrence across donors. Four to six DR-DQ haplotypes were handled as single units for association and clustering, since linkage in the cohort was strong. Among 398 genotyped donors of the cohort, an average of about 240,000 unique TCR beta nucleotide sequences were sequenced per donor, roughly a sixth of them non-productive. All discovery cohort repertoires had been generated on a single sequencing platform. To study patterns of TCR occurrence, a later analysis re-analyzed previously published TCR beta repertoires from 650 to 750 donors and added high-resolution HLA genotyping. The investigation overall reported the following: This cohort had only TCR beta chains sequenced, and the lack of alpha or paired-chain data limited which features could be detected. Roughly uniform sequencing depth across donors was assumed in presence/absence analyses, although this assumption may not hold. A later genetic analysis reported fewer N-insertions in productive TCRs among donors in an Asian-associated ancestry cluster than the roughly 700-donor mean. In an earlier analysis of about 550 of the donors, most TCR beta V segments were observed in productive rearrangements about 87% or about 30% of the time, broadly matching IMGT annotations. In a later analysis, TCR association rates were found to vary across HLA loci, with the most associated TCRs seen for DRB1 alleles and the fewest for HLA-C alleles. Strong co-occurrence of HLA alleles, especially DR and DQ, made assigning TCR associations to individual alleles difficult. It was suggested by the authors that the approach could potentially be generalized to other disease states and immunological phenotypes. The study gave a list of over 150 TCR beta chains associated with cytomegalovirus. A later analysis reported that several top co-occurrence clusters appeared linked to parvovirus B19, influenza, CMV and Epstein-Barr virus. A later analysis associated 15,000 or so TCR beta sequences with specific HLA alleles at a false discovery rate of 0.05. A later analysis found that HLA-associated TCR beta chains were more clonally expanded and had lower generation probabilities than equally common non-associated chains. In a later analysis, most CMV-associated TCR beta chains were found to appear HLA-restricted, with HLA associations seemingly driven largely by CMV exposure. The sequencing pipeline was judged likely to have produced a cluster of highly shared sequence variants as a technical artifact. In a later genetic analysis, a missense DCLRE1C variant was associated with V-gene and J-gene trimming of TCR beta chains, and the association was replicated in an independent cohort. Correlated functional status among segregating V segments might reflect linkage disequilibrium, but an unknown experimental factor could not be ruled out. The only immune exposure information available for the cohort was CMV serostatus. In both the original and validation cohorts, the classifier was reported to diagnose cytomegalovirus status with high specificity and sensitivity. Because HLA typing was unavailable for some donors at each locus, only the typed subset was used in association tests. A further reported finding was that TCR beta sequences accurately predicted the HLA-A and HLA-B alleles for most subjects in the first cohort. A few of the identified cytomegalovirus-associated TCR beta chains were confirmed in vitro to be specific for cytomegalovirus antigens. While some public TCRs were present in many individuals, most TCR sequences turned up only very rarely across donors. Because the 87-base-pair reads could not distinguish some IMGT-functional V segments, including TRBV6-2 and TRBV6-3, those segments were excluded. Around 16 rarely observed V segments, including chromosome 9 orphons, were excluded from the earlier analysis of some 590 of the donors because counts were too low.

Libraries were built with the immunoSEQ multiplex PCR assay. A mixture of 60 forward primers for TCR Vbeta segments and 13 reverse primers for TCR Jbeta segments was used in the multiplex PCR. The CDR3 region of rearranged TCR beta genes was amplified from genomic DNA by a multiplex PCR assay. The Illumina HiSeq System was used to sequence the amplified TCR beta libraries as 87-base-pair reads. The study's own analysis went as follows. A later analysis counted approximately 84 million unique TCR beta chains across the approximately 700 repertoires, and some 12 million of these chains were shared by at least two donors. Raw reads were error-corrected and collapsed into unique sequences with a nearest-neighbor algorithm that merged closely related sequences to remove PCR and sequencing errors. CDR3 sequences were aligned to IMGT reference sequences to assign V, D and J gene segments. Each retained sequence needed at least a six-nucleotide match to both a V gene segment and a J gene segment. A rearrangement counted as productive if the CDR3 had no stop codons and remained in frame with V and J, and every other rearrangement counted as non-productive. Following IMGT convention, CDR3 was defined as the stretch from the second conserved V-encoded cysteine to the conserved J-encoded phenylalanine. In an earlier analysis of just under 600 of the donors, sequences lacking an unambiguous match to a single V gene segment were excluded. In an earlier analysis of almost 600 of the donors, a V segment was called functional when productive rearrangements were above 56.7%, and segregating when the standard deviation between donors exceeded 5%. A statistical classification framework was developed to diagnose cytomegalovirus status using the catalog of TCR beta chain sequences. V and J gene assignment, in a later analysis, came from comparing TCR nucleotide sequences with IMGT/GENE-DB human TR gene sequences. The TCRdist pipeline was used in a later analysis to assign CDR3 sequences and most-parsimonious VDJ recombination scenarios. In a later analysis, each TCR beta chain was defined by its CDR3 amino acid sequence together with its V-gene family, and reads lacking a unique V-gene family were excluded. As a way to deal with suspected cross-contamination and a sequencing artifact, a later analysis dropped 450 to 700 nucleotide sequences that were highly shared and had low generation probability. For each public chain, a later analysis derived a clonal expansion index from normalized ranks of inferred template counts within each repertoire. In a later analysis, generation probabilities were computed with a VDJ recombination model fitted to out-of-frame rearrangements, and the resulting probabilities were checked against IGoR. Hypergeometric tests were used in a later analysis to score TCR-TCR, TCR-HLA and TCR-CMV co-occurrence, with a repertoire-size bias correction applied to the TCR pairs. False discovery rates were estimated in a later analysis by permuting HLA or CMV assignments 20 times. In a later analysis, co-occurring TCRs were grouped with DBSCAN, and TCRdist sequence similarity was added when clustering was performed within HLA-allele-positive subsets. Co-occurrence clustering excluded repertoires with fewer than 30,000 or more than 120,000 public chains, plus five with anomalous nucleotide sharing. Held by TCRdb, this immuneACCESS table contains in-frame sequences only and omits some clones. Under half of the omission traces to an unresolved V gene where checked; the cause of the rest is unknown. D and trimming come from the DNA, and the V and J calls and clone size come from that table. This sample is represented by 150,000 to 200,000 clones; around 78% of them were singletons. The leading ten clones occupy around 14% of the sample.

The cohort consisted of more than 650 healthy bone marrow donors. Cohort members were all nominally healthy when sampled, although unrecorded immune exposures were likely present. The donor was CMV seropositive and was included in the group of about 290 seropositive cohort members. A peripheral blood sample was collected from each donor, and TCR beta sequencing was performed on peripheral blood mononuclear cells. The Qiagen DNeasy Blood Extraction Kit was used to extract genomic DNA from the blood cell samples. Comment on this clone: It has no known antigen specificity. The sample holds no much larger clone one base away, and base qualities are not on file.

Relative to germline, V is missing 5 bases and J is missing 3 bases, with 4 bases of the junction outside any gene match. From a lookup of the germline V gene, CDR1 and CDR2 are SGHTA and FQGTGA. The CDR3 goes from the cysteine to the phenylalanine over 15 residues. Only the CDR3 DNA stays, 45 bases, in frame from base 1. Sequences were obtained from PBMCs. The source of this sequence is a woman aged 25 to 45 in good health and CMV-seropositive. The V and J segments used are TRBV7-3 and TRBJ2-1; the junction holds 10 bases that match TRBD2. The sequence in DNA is TGTGCCAGCAGCGCGGGACTAGCGAGCTACAATGAGCAGTTCTTC. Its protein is CASSAGLASYNEQFF. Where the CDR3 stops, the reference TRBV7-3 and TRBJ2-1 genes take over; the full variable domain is GAGVSQTPSNKVTEKGKYVELRCDPISGHTALYWYRQSLGQGPEFLIYFQGTGAADDSGLPNDRFFAVRPEGSVSTLKIQRTERGDSAVYLCASSAGLASYNEQFFGPGTRLTVL.